The rows below give T cell receptor beta chains drawn from one sample of a study of blood T cells in healthy people across ages. Via MiXCR, TCRdb re-called the 5' RACE reads, giving one row per CDR3 protein. Altogether under 800,000 distinct CDR3 sequences are present, more than 20% being singletons, with the ten largest covering 3% to 4.5%. Material for sequencing was blood. The receptors shown here come from a man between 65 and 80 years old in good health. The conserved cysteine and the conserved F or W are not part of the CDR3 here. Each record gives: CDR3 protein, V gene, clone size, CDR3 length, J gene. For some rows the clone size is stated as once, few or many, or as a class when expanded; others skip it.

CDR3: ASGGGGRTEVF
V: TRBV6-5
size: NA
length: 11
J: TRBJ1-1

CDR3: ASSYGDNEQF
V: TRBV12-3/TRBV12-4
size: many
length: 10
J: TRBJ2-1

CDR3: SARLTSEDAQY
V: TRBV20-1
size: NA
length: 11
J: TRBJ2-3

CDR3: ASSFRDLDTQY
V: TRBV7-2
size: few
length: 11
J: TRBJ2-3

CDR3: ASSQPDRSYEQY
V: TRBV5-1
size: few
length: 12
J: NA

CDR3: SVEQLAGGGEQY
V: TRBV29-1
size: few
length: 12
J: NA

CDR3: ASSPDSGANVLT
V: TRBV7-3
size: few
length: 12
J: TRBJ2-6

CDR3: ASSFGRATNEKLF
V: TRBV5-1
size: NA
length: 13
J: TRBJ1-4

CDR3: AISDQGQGHQPQH
V: TRBV10-3
size: NA
length: 13
J: TRBJ1-5

CDR3: ASYVYTPLRLAAYEQY
V: TRBV25-1
size: few
length: 16
J: TRBJ2-7

CDR3: ASSQEGGLTNEKLF
V: TRBV4-2
size: NA
length: 14
J: TRBJ1-4

CDR3: ASSLGQGGYQPQH
V: TRBV7-2
size: NA
length: 13
J: TRBJ1-5

CDR3: ASSLGQWDGANVLT
V: TRBV12-3/TRBV12-4
size: once
length: 14
J: TRBJ2-6

CDR3: ASSRGGTSGRETQY
V: TRBV5-1
size: NA
length: 14
J: TRBJ2-5

CDR3: ASSQELLNPSTDTQY
V: TRBV3-1
size: few
length: 15
J: TRBJ2-3

CDR3: ASSQDGGTNIQY
V: TRBV4-3
size: NA
length: 12
J: TRBJ2-4